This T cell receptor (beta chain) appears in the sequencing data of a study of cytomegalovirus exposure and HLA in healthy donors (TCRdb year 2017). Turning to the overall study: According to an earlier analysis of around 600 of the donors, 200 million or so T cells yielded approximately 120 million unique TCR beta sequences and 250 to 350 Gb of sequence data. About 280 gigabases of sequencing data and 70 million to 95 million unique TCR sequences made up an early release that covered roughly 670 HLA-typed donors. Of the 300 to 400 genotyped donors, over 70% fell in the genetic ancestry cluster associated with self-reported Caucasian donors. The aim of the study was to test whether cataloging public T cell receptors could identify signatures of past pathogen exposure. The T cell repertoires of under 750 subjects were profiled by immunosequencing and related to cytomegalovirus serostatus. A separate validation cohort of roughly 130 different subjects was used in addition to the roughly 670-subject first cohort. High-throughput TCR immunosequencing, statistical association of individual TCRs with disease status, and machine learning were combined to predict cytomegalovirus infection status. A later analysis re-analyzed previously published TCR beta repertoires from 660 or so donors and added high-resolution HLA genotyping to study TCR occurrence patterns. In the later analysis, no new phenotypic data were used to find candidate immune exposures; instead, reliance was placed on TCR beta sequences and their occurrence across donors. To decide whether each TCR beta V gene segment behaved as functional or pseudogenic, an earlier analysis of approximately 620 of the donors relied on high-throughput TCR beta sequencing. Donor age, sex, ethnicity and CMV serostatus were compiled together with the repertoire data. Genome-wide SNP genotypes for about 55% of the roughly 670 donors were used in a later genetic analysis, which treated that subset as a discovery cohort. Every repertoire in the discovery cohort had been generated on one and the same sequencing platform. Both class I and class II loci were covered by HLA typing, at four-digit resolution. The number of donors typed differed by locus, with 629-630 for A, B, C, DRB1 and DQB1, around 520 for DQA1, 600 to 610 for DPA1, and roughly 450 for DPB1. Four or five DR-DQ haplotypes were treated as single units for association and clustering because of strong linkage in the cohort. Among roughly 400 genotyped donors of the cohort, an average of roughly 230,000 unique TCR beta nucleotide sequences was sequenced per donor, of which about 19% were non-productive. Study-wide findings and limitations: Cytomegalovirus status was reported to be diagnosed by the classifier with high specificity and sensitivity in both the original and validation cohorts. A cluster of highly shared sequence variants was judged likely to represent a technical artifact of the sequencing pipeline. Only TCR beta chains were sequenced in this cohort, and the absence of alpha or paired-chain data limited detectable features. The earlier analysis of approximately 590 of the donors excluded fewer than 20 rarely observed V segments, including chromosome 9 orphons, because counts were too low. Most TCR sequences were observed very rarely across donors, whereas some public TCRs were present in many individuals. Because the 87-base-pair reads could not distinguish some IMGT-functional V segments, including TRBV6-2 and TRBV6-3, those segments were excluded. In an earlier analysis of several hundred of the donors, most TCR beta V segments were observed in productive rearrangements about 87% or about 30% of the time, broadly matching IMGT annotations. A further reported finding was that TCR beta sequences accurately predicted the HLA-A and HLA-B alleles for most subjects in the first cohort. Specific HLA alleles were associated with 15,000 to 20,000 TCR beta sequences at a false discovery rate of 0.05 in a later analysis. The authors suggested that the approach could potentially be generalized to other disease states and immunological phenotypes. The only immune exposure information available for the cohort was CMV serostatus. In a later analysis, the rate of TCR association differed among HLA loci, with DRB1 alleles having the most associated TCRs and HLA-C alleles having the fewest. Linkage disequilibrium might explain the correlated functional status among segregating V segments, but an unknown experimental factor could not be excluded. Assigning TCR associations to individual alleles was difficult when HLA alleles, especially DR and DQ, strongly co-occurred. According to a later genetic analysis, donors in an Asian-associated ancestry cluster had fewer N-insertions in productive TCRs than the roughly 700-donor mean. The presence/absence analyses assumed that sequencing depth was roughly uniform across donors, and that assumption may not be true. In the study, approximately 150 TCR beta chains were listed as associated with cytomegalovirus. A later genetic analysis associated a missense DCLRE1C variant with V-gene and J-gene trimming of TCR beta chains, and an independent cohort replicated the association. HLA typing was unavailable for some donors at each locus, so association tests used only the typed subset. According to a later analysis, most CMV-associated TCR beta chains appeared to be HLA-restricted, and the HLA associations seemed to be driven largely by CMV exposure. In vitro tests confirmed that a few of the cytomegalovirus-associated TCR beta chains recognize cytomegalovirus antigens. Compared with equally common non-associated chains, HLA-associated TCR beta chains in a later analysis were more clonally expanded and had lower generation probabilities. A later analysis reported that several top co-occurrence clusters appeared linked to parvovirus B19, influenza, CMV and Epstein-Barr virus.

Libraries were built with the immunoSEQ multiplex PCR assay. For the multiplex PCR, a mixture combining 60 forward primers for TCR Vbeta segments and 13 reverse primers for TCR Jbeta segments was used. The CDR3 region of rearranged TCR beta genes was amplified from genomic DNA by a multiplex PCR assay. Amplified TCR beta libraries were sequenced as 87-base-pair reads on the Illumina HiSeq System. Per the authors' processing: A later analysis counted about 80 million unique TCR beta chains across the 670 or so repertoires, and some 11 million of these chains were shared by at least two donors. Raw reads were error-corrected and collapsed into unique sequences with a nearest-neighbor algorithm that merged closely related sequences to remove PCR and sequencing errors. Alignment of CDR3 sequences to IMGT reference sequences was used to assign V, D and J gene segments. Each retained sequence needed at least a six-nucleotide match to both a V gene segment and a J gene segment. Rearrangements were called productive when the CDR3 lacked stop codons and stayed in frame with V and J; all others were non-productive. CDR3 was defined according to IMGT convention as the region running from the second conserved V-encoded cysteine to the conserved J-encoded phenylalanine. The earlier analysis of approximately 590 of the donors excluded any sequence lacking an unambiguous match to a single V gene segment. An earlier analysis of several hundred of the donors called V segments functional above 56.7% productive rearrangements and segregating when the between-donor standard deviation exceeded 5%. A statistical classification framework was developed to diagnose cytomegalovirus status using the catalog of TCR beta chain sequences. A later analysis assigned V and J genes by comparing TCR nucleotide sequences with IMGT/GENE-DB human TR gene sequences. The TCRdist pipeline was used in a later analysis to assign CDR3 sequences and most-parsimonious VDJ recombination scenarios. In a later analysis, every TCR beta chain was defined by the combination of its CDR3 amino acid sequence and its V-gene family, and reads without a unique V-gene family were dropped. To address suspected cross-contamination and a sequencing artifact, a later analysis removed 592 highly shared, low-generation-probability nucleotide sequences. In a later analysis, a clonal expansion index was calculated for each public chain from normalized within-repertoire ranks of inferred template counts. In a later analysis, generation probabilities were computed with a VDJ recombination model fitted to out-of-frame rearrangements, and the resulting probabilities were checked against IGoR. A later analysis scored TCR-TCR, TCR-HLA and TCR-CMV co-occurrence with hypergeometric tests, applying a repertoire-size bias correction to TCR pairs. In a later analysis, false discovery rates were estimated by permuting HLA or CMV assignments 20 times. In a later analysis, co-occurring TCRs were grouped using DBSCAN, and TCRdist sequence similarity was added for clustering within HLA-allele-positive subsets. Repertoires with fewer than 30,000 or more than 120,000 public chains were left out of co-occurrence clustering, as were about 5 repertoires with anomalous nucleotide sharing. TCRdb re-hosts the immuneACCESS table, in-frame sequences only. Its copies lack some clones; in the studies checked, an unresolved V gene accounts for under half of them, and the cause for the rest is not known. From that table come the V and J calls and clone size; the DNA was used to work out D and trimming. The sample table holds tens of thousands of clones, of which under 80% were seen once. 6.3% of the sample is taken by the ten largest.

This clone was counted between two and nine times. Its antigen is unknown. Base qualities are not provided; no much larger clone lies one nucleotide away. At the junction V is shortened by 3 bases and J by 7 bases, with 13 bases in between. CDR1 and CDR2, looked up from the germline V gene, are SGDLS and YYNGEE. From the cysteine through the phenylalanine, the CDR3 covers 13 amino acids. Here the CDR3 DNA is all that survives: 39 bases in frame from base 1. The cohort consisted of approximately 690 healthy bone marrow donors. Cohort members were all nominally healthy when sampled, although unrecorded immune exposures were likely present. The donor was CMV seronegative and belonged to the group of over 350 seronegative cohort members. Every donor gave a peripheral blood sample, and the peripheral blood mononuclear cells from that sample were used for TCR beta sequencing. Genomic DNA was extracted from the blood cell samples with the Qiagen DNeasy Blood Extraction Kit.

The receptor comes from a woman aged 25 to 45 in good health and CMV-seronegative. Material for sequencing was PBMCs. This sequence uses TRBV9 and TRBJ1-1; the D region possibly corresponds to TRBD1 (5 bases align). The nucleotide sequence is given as TGTGCCAGCAGCGCAGGGATCAAGATTGAAGCTTTCTTT. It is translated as CASSAGIKIEAFF. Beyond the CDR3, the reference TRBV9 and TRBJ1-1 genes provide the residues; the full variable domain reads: DSGVTQTPKHLITATGQRVTLRCSPRSGDLSVYWYQQSLDQGLQFLIQYYNGEERAKGNILERFSAQQFPDLHSELNLSSLELGDSALYFCASSAGIKIEAFFGQGTRLTVV.